This section outlines one T cell receptor (beta chain) sequence together with its context. V gave up 3 bases and J gave up 3 bases; unmatched junction bases: 7. CDR3 length: 15 residues. Germline values: CDR1 SGDLS, CDR2 YYNGEE. The data derive from a study of blood T cell repertoires in COVID-19. Study summary: Sources were T cells, B-cell-depleted T cells, or PBMCs; the material itself was cDNA or gDNA.

Among Cohort 3 donors, those recovered had two negative PCRs, clearance, or symptom resolution. Sequencing used immunoSEQ multiplex PCR; TCRdb keeps in-frame clones, though not all of them. The data hold about 300,000 clones, with around 90% observed a single time. The rearrangement uses TRBV9 and TRBJ2-3; 7 bases map to TRBD2. Sequenced input: PBMCs or T cells enriched from blood (not recorded which). This TCR came from a woman aged 40-49 years who had recovered from COVID-19. The CDR3 bases are TGTGCCAGCAGCGCCGGGGGGACGGGGACAGATACGCAGTATTTT. Protein: CASSAGGTGTDTQYF.